This TCR beta chain came from a study of T cells in Graves' hyperthyroidism and ophthalmopathy. As for the study in general: Peripheral blood samples were taken at initial diagnosis, prior to any treatment.

This clonotype was recorded many times. Its cognate antigen is unknown. The ends were cut back, 4 bases at V and 0 bases at J, with 7 bases in the middle. CDR3 length: 14 residues. Germline V gives CDR1 LGHDT, CDR2 YNNKEL (reference sequence). Points from the study as a whole: Most thyroid clonotypes expanded above 0.001 were also detected in blood.

The TCR beta CDR3 regions underwent amplification using RNA transcripts as the source. The HTBI primer set was used in a first-round RT-PCR of the TCR CDR3. TCRdb reanalysed the multiplex PCR reads using MiXCR and keeps one entry per CDR3 protein. The sample records approximately 590,000 distinct CDR3 sequences, more than 15% being singletons. Among the patients, aged 18 to 65, hyperthyroidism was newly diagnosed and had lasted under 2 months. The sample consisted of blood. The chain carries TRBV3-1 and TRBJ1-3; D gene unclear. The TCR comes from a woman aged 25 to 39 with Graves' hyperthyroidism. The DNA of the CDR3 is TGTGCCAGCAGCCTACGAAGCTCTGGAAACACCATATATTTT. Protein sequence: CASSLRSSGNTIYF. Combining the CDR3 with reference TRBV3-1 and TRBJ1-3 gives the whole variable domain DTAVSQTPKYLVTQMGNDKSIKCEQNLGHDTMYWYKQDSKKFLKIMFSYNNKELIINETVPNRFSPKSPDKAHLNLHINSLELGDSAVYFCASSLRSSGNTIYFGEGSWLTVV.